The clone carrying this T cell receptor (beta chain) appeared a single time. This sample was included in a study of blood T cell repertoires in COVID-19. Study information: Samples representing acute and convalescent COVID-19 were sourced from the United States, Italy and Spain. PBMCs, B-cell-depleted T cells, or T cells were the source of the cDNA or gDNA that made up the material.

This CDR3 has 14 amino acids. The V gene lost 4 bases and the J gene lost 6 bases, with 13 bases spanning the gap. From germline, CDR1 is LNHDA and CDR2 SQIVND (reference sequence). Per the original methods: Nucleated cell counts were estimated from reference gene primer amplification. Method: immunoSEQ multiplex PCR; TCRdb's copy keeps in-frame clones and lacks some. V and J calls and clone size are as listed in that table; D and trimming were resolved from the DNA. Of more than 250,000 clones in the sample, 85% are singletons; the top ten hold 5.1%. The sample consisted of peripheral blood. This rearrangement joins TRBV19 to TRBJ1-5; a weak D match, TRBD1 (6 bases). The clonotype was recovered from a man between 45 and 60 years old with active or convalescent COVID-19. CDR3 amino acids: CASSNGGGVQPQHF. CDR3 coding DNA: TGTGCCAGTAGTAATGGGGGGGGCGTTCAGCCCCAGCATTTT.